The 13 T cell receptor beta chains below all came from one sample that was sequenced in a study of early T cells in non-severe SARS-CoV-2 infection. TCRdb re-called the 5' RACE reads through MiXCR, storing one row per CDR3 protein. The data hold about 76,000 distinct CDR3 sequences, with about 11% observed a single time. The sample comprised whole blood. The origin of the receptors is an adult who was a healthcare worker with PCR-confirmed SARS-CoV-2 infection or an uninfected control (not recorded which).

This clonotype was found many times. In DNA, the CDR3 is TGTGCCAGCAGTAGGGACAGGGGAAAGAGTGGCTACACCTTC. Protein sequence: CASSRDRGKSGYTF. The chain links TRBV12-3 or TRBV12-4 to TRBJ1-2; 10 bases map to TRBD1. This CDR3 has 14 residues. Trimming at V came to 5 bases and at J to 7 bases, leaving 7 bases not matched to a gene.

The chain joins TRBV6-5 to TRBJ1-2; TRBD1 might be the D (6 bases). This CDR3 spans 13 amino acids. Trimming took off 2 bases at V and 6 bases at J, with 10 bases between the two ends. Germline loops: CDR1 MNHEY, CDR2 SVGAGI. The CDR3 loop is CASSYGGPDGYTF. CDR3 bases: TGTGCCAGCAGTTACGGGGGGCCGGATGGCTACACCTTC.

In this sample, this clonotype turned up a few times. The rearrangement links TRBV30 to TRBJ2-1; 7 bases are a match to TRBD2. The length of the CDR3 is 13 residues. V lost 1 base, J lost 10 bases, and 7 bases stayed unmatched. CDR1 and CDR2 from the germline V gene are GTSNPN and SVGIG (reference sequence). The CDR3 loop reads CAWSEVRGGEQFF. The CDR3 DNA is TGTGCCTGGAGTGAGGTGCGGGGAGGGGAGCAGTTCTTC.

This clonotype was seen only a few times. This CDR3 reads CAWTGGGTNYGYTF. The CDR3 nucleotides are TGTGCCTGGACCGGGGGTGGCACCAACTATGGCTACACCTTC. V and J are TRBV30 and TRBJ1-2, with a possible D match to TRBD1 (5 bases). The CDR3 has 14 residues. Germline V gene sequence: CDR1 GTSNPN, CDR2 SVGIG (reference sequence). Trimming shortened V by 4 bases and J by 2 bases, and 14 bases separated the two germline ends. The entire variable domain, with the rest obtained from reference TRBV30 and TRBJ1-2, is as follows: SQTIHQWPATLVQPVGSPLSLECTVEGTSNPNLYWYRQAAGRGLQLLFYSVGIGQISSEVPQNLSASRPQDRQFILSSKKLLLSDSGFYLCAWTGGGTNYGYTFGSGTRLTVV.

V usage is TRBV24-1 and J usage is TRBJ2-3; 9 bases line up with TRBD1. The germline V gene has CDR1 KGHDR and CDR2 SFDVKD. V lost 3 bases, J lost 1 base, and 4 bases stayed unmatched. The CDR3 covers 16 residues. In nucleotides, the CDR3 is TGTGCCACCAGTGATCCACAGGGGGCAGGCACAGATACGCAGTATTTT. Its protein is CATSDPQGAGTDTQYF.

This clonotype was counted at least ten times. In nucleotides, the CDR3 is TGCGCCAGCAGTGGTCCGGGTCTGGGCACAGATACGCAGTATTTT. Its translation is CASSGPGLGTDTQYF. V usage is TRBV10-1 and J usage is TRBJ2-3; D is undetermined. This CDR3 has 15 residues. CDR1 and CDR2 (germline): WNHNN, SYGVQD (reference sequence). V lost 4 bases and J lost 1, with 12 bases in between.

This sequence joins TRBV9 and TRBJ2-1; possible D gene TRBD1, 5 bases. Germline loops: CDR1 SGDLS, CDR2 YYNGEE. Trimming removed 2 bases from V and 2 bases from J, with 11 bases in between. The CDR3 has 15 residues. The CDR3 region is CASSVREGTYNEQFF. As DNA, the CDR3 is TGTGCCAGCAGCGTCAGGGAAGGCACCTACAATGAGCAGTTCTTC.

The CDR3 reads CASSTLTREAFF. The CDR3 coding sequence is TGTGCCAGCAGTACCCTAACACGGGAAGCTTTCTTT. The chain links TRBV6-2 or TRBV6-3 to TRBJ1-1; D not certain. V lost 5 bases to trimming and J lost 8 bases, with 12 bases between them. The CDR3 consists of 12 residues. Germline values: CDR1 MNHEY, CDR2 SVGEGT.

This chain connects TRBV18 to TRBJ1-1, with D possibly matching TRBD1 (5 bases). V was clipped by 1 base and J by 4 bases, with 10 bases between them. The CDR3 is 14 amino acids. Germline loops: CDR1 KGHSH, CDR2 LQKENI. For the CDR3, the DNA is TGTGCCAGCTCACCACTGCCAGGGCCCACTGAAGCTTTCTTT. Translating gives CASSPLPGPTEAFF.

This clonotype has at least ten counts. The gene calls are TRBV4-3 and TRBJ2-7; D assignment may be TRBD1 or TRBD2 (5 bases each). CDR3 length equals 15 residues. The germline gives CDR1 LGHNA, CDR2 YSLEER. The V end lost 0 bases, the J end lost 4 bases, and 13 bases lay between the germline ends. The CDR3 nucleotides read TGCGCCAGCAGCCAAGAATTGGGACCAGGGTACGAGCAGTACTTC. It yields the protein CASSQELGPGYEQYF.

This rearrangement joins TRBV20-1 to TRBJ1-1; D remains unclear. V lost 3 bases to trimming and J lost 3 bases, with 14 bases between them. Germline assignment: CDR1 DFQATT and CDR2 SNEGSKA (reference sequence). CDR3 length equals 14 residues. The chain's CDR3 is CSARVIGGDTEAFF. CDR3 coding DNA: TGCAGTGCTAGGGTCATCGGTGGTGACACTGAAGCTTTCTTT.

This chain uses TRBV28 with TRBJ1-1, with TRBD1 matching over 11 bases. Per germline, CDR1 MDHEN and CDR2 SYDVKM. The J segment lost 7 bases and the V segment lost 2 bases, leaving 9 bases of the junction unmatched. The CDR3 consists of 16 residues. Here the CDR3 DNA reads TGTGCCAGCAGTTTAGTGAGGACAGGGGGCGGAGGTGAAGCTTTCTTT. Encoded protein: CASSLVRTGGGGEAFF.

V is TRBV7-6 and J is TRBJ1-4; D gene uncertain. Trimming stripped 1 base from V and 5 bases from J, with 11 bases between. The CDR3 has 15 amino acids. Germline V lookup: CDR1 SGHVS, CDR2 FNYEAQ. DNA for the CDR3: TGTGCCAGCAGCTTAGGTCTAGGAAGAAATGAAAAACTGTTTTTT. It yields the protein CASSLGLGRNEKLFF.